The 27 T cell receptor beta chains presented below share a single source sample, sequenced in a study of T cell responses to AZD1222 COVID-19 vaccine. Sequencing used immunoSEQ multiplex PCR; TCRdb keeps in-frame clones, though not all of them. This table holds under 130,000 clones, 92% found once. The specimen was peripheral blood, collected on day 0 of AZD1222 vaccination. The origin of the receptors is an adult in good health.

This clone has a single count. CDR3 amino acids: CASSVGRASTDTQYF. In DNA, the CDR3 is TGTGCCAGCAGCGTAGGCAGGGCGTCGACAGATACGCAGTATTTT. The rearrangement uses TRBV9 and TRBJ2-3; a possible D gene is TRBD1 (5 bases). The germline V gene encodes CDR1 SGDLS and CDR2 YYNGEE. Trimming took off 0 bases at V and 3 bases at J, with 11 bases between the two ends. The CDR3 runs 15 residues. The whole variable domain, remainder taken from reference TRBV9 and TRBJ2-3, is DSGVTQTPKHLITATGQRVTLRCSPRSGDLSVYWYQQSLDQGLQFLIQYYNGEERAKGNILERFSAQQFPDLHSELNLSSLELGDSALYFCASSVGRASTDTQYFGPGTRLTVL.

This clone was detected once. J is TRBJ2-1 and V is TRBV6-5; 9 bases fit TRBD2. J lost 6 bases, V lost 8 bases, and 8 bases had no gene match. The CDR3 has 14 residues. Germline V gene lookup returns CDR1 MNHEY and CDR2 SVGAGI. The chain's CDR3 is CASGSGSGSNEQFF. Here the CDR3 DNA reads TGTGCCAGCGGTAGCGGGAGTGGTTCCAATGAGCAGTTCTTC.

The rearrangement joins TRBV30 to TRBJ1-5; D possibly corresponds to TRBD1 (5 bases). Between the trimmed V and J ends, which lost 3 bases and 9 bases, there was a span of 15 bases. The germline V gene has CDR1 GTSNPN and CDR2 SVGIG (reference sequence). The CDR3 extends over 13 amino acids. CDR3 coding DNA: TGTGCCTGGAGATCTGGGGACCACATGCCCCAGCATTTT. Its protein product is CAWRSGDHMPQHF.

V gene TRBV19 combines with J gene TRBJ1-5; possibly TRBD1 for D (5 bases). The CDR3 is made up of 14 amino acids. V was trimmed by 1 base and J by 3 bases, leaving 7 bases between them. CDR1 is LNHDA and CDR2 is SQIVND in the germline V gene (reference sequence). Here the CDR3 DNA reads TGTGCCAGTAGTATAGGCGGACACAATCAGCCCCAGCATTTT. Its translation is CASSIGGHNQPQHF.

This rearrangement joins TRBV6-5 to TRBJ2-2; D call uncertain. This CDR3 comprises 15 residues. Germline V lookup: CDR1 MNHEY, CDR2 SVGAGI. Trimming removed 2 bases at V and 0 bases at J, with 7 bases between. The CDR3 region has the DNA TGTGCCAGCAGTTACGGGCATTCGAACACCGGGGAGCTGTTTTTT. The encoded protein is CASSYGHSNTGELFF.

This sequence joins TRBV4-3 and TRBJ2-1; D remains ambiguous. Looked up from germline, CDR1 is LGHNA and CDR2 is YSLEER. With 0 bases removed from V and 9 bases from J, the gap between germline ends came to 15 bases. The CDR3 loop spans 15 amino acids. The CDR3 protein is CASSQDLSRSGEQFF. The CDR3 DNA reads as TGCGCCAGCAGCCAAGATCTATCCCGGTCGGGTGAGCAGTTCTTC.

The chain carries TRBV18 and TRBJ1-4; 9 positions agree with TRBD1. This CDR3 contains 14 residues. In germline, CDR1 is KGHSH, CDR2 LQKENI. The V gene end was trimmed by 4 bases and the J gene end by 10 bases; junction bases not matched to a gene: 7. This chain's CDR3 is CASSQPGQGVKLFF. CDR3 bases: TGTGCCAGCTCACAGCCGGGACAGGGTGTAAAACTGTTTTTT.

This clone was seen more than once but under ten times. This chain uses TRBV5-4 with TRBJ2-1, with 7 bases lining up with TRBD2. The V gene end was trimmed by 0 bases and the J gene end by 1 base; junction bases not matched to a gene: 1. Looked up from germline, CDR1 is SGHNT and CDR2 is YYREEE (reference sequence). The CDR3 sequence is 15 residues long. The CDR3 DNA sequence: TGTGCCAGCAGCTTGGTGGGAGGGTCCTACAATGAGCAGTTCTTC. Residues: CASSLVGGSYNEQFF.

CDR3 sequence: CASSQDSGGYTF. CDR3 bases: TGTGCCAGCAGCCAAGATTCGGGGGGCTACACCTTC. The gene calls are TRBV3-1 (or the pseudogene TRBV3-2) and TRBJ1-2; no firm D call. Germline V gene sequence: CDR1 LGHDT, CDR2 YNNKEL (reference sequence). This CDR3 spans 12 amino acids. V gave up 0 bases and J gave up 8 bases, with 7 bases separating them.

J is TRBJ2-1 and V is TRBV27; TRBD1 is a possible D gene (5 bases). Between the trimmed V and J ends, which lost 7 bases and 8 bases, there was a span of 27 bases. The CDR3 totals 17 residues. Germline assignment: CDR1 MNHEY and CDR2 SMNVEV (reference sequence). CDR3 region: CASNRPIETASWDEQFF. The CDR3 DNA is TGTGCCAGCAACAGACCCATAGAGACAGCCAGCTGGGATGAGCAGTTCTTC.

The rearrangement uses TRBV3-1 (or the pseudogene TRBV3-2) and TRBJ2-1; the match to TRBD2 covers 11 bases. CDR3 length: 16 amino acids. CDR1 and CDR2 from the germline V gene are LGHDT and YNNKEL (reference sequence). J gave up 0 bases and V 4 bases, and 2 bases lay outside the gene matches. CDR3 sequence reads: CASSRLAGISYNEQFF. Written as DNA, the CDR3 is TGTGCCAGCAGCCGACTAGCGGGAATCTCCTACAATGAGCAGTTCTTC.

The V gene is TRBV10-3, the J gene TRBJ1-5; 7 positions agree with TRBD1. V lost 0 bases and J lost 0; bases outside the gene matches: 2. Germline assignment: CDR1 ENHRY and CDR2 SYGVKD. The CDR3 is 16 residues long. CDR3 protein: CAISESGGLSNQPQHF. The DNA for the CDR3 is TGTGCCATCAGTGAGTCAGGGGGCCTTAGCAATCAGCCCCAGCATTTT.

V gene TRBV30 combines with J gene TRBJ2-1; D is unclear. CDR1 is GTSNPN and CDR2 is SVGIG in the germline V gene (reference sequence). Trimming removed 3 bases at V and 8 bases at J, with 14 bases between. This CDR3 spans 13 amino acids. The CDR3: CAWSLRDTDEQFF. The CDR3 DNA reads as TGTGCCTGGAGCCTAAGGGATACGGATGAGCAGTTCTTC.

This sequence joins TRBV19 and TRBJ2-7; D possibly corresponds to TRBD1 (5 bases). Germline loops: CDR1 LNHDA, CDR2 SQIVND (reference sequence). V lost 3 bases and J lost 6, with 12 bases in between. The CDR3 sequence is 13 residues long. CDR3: CASSMSGQFEQYF. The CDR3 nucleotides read TGTGCCAGTAGTATGTCTGGACAATTCGAGCAGTACTTC.

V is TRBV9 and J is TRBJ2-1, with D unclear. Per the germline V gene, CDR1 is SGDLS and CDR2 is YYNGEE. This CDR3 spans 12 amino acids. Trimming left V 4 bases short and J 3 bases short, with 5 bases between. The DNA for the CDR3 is TGTGCCAGCAGCCCAGGCTACAATGAGCAGTTCTTC. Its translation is CASSPGYNEQFF.

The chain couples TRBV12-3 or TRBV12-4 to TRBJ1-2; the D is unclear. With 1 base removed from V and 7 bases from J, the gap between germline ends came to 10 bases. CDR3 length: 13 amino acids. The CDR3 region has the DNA TGTGCCAGCAGTTTAGGCAGGATTGTTGGCTACACCTTC. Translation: CASSLGRIVGYTF.

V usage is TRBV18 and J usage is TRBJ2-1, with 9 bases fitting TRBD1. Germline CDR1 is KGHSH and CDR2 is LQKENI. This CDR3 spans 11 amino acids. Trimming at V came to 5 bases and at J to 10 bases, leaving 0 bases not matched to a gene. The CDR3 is CASSGTGEQFF. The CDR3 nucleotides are TGTGCCAGCTCAGGGACAGGGGAGCAGTTCTTC.

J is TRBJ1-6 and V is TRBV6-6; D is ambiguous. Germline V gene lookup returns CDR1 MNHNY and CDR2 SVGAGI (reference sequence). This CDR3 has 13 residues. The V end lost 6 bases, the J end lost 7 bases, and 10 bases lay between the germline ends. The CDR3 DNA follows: TGTGCCAGCAGATCTTTGGACAATTCACCCCTCCACTTT. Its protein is CASRSLDNSPLHF.

The CDR3 DNA sequence: TGTGCCAGCAGCTTACAGGGAAGTGAGCAGTTCTTC. Its translation is CASSLQGSEQFF. The V call is TRBV7-9, the J call TRBJ2-1; the D gene is possibly TRBD1 (5 bases). CDR3 length: 12 amino acids. The V gene's germline CDR1 is SEHNR and CDR2 FQNEAQ (reference sequence). Trimming stripped 2 bases from V and 9 bases from J, with 8 bases between.

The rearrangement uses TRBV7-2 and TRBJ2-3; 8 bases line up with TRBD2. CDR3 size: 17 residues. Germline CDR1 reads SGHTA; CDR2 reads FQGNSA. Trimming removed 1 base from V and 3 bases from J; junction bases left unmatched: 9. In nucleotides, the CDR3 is TGTGCCAGCAGCTTAGGGAGGGGCGGGAGGAGGACAGATACGCAGTATTTT. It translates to CASSLGRGGRRTDTQYF.

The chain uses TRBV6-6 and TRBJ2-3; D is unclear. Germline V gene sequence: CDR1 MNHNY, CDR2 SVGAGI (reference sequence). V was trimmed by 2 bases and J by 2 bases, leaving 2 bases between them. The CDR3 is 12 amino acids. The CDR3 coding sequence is TGTGCCAGCAGTTACGCCACAGATACGCAGTATTTT. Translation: CASSYATDTQYF.

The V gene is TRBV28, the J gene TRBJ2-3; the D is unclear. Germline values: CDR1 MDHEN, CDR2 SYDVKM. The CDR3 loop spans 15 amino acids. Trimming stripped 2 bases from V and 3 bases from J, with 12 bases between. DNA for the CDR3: TGTGCCAGCAGTTTACCCTCACGGGCGACAGATACGCAGTATTTT. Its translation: CASSLPSRATDTQYF.

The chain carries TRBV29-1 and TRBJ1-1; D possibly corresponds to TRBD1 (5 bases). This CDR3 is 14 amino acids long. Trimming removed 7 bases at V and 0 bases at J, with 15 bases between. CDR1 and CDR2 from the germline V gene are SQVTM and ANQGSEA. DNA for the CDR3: TGCAGCGCCACCGGACATCGGGTGAACACTGAAGCTTTCTTT. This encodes CSATGHRVNTEAFF.

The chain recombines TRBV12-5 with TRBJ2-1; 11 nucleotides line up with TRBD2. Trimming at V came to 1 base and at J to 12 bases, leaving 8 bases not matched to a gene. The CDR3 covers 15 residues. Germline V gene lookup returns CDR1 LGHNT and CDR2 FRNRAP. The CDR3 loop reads CASGLGLAGSQGQFF. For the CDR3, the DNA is TGTGCTAGTGGTTTGGGACTAGCGGGATCACAAGGGCAGTTCTTC. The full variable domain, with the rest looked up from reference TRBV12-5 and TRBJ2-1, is DARVTQTPRHKVTEMGQEVTMRCQPILGHNTVFWYRQTMMQGLELLAYFRNRAPLDDSGMPKDRFSAEMPDATLATLKIQPSEPRDSAVYFCASGLGLAGSQGQFFGPGTRLTVL.

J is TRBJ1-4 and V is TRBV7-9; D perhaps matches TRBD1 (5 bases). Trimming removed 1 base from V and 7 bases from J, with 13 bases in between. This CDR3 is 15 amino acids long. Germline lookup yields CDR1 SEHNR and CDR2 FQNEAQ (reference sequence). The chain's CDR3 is CASSLVEGLAEKLFF. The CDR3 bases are TGTGCCAGCAGCTTAGTGGAGGGACTCGCTGAAAAACTGTTTTTT.

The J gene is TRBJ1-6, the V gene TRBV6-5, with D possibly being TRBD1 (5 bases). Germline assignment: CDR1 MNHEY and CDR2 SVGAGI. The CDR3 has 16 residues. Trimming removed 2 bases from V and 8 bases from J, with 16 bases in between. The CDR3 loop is CASSYAPEQAYSPLHF. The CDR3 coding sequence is TGTGCCAGCAGTTACGCGCCCGAACAGGCCTATTCACCCCTCCACTTT.

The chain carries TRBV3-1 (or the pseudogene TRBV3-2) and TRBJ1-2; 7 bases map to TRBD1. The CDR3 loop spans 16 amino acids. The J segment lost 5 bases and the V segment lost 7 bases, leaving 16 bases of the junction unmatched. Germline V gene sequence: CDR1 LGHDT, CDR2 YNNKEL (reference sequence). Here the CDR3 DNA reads TGTGCCAGCACCCCAGGAAGGGGCAGGGGGGATTATGGCTACACCTTC. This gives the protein CASTPGRGRGDYGYTF.